Listed below are T cell receptor beta chains from one sample, sequenced in a study of CD8 T cells in ankylosing spondylitis. TCRdb re-analysed the 5' RACE reads in MiXCR, keeping a single row per CDR3 protein. Of fewer than 500,000 distinct CDR3 sequences in the sample, 25% to 30% were seen once. Sequenced sample: blood, either unsorted or a sorted T cell fraction (not recorded which). The source of these receptors is a male donor with ankylosing spondylitis. Each CDR3 is given with its conserved first and last residue. The D gene is left open where the match is weak. The size of a clone is reported for some rows only, either as once, few or many, or as a class for expanded clones.

v_call	cdr3_length	clone_size	j_call	d_call	cdr3_nt	cdr3_aa
TRBV14	14	few	TRBJ2-3	.	TGTGCCAGCAGCCCCGGCGGAGGGGGAGATACGCAGTATTTT	CASSPGGGGDTQYF
TRBV19	12	few	TRBJ2-3	.	TGTGCCAGTAGTATTGGAGGGGATACGCAGTATTTT	CASSIGGDTQYF
TRBV12-3/TRBV12-4	15	.	TRBJ2-1	TRBD1	TGTGCCAGCAGCCCCGGGACAGGGCGGGACAATGAGCAGTTCTTC	CASSPGTGRDNEQFF
TRBV20-1	12	.	TRBJ2-1	TRBD2	TGCAGTGCGGTTCGGGAGGGCCGAGAGCAGTTCTTC	CSAVREGREQFF
TRBV10-3	13	.	TRBJ2-1	.	TGTGCCATCACCGAGGGGACGGACAATGAGCAGTTCTTC	CAITEGTDNEQFF
TRBV27	13	few	TRBJ2-2	.	TGTGCCAGCAGTGTCCGACTAGCCGGGGAGCTGTTTTTT	CASSVRLAGELFF
TRBV5-1	16	.	TRBJ2-1	.	TGCGCCAGCAGCTCTCTACCCTCTACGGTGGGCGATGAGCAGTTCTTC	CASSSLPSTVGDEQFF
TRBV7-7	13	.	TRBJ2-5	.	TGTGCCAGCAGCTTAAATCAGGGAAAGACCCAGTACTTC	CASSLNQGKTQYF
TRBV15	14	many	TRBJ2-5	.	TGTGCCACCAGCAGAGTTGGGGTACAAGAGACCCAGTACTTC	CATSRVGVQETQYF
TRBV20-1	14	.	TRBJ2-7	TRBD2	TGCAGTGCTCACCCGGGACTAGCGGAGGGGGAGCAGTACTTC	CSAHPGLAEGEQYF
TRBV29-1	14	.	TRBJ1-6	TRBD1	TGCAGCGCCCAGTCCGGGACAGGGAATTCACCCCTCCACTTT	CSAQSGTGNSPLHF
TRBV12-3/TRBV12-4	16	.	TRBJ1-4	.	TGTGCCAGCAGTTTAGCGCATCAGGGAATTAATGAAAAACTGTTTTTT	CASSLAHQGINEKLFF
TRBV18	16	.	TRBJ1-1	TRBD1	TGTGCCAGCTCACCAGTCGACAGGGGCTCTGGCACTGAAGCTTTCTTT	CASSPVDRGSGTEAFF
TRBV15	14	.	TRBJ1-2	.	TGTGCCACCAGTCCTGGGACCTCCCAACTGAACTACACCTTC	CATSPGTSQLNYTF
TRBV3-1	20	.	TRBJ1-5	.	TGTGCCAGCAGCCAAGATTACGGTTCCGGCGGGCAGTATGCCAATCAGCCCCAGCATTTT	CASSQDYGSGGQYANQPQHF
TRBV29-1	13	.	TRBJ2-1	TRBD2	TGCAGCGTTAGGGGGACTAGTAGGAATGAGCAGTTCTTC	CSVRGTSRNEQFF
TRBV5-1	15	.	TRBJ1-1	.	TGCGCCAGCAGCCTCGCCGGTGGGGGTTCCACTGAAGCTTTCTTT	CASSLAGGGSTEAFF
TRBV5-1	14	few	TRBJ2-3	.	TGCGCCAGCAGCTTGGAGGGGTCGGGCCATACGCAGTATTTT	CASSLEGSGHTQYF
TRBV28	15	.	TRBJ2-5	.	TGTGCCAGCAGGACAACACTAGCGTACCAGGGGGCCCAGTACTTC	CASRTTLAYQGAQYF
TRBV5-1	13	few	TRBJ2-2	.	TGCGCCAGCACTATGCGGGACACCGGGGAGCTGTTTTTT	CASTMRDTGELFF